The T cell receptor (beta chain) described here comes from a study of blood T cell repertoires in COVID-19. Study information: The study drew acute and convalescent COVID-19 samples from the United States, Italy and Spain.

Sequencing was performed with immunoSEQ multiplex PCR; in TCRdb, only in-frame clones are kept and a portion is missing. This table has 50,000 to 55,000 clones, more than 75% appearing once. Germline V CDR1 and CDR2: MRHNA, SNTAGT. This CDR3 is 16 amino acids long. V was clipped by 1 base and J by 4 bases, with 17 bases between them. The sample taken for sequencing was peripheral blood. This receptor was obtained from a human donor with active COVID-19. The donor label of this sample is uncertain. The chain has TRBV6-4 and TRBJ2-7, with D perhaps TRBD1 (6 bases). CDR3 loop: CASSDLWGPGRYEQYF. In nucleotides, the CDR3 is TGTGCCAGCAGTGACTTGTGGGGGCCTGGCCGATACGAGCAGTACTTC.